This entry concerns a single T cell receptor beta chain. The sample has other DNA sequences that encode this CDR3 too. The germline CDR1 and CDR2 sequences are SGHTA and FQGNSA. The CDR3 extends over 15 amino acids. V was clipped by 3 bases and J by 1 base; unmatched bases: 4. These data are taken from a study of blood T cell repertoires in COVID-19. On the study more broadly: COVID-19 samples from acute and convalescent phases originated in the United States, Italy and Spain. PBMCs, B-cell-depleted T cells, or T cells provided the cDNA or gDNA that made up the material.

In the study's own analysis: Reference gene primer amplification yielded estimated nucleated cell counts. Sequencing used immunoSEQ multiplex PCR; TCRdb keeps in-frame clones, though not all of them. V and J calls and clone size are those listed in that table; D and trimming were worked out from the DNA. The table lists under 200,000 clones, 90% to 95% of them singletons. Sequencing input: peripheral blood. The genes are TRBV7-2 and TRBJ2-3; 7 bases align to TRBD1. This sequence originates from a man aged 50 to 60 with acute or convalescent COVID-19. The CDR3, as DNA: TGTGCCAGCAGCTTCAAGGGGGCAGGCACAGATACGCAGTATTTT. Its protein product is CASSFKGAGTDTQYF.